The 27 T cell receptor beta chains listed next were all sequenced from one sample in a study of regulatory T cells in long-lasting Graves disease. According to the study, TCR beta libraries were built with iRepertoire HTBI primers and CDR3-region Arm-PCR. TCRdb reprocessed the multiplex PCR reads with MiXCR, giving one entry per CDR3 protein. The table has roughly 500,000 distinct CDR3 sequences, about 13% seen once. Time point in this sample: newly diagnosed GD, antithyroid drugs for less than 3 months. RNA extracted from PBMCs served as the sequencing template. These same records also appear under a second study, on T cells in Graves' hyperthyroidism and ophthalmopathy.

Sequencing was performed on peripheral blood mononuclear cells (PBMCs), taken at new diagnosis, from a patient treated with antithyroid drugs. Receptor source: a man aged 25-45 years with Graves disease.

This clonotype was seen ten or more times. The genes are TRBV28 and TRBJ2-1; D is uncertain. Germline V gives CDR1 MDHEN, CDR2 SYDVKM. Between the trimmed V and J ends, which lost 7 bases and 1 base, there was a span of 14 bases. This CDR3 contains 15 residues. The CDR3 coding sequence is TGTGCCAGCAACCCACGGGCCCTATCCTACAATGAGCAGTTCTTC. Translating gives CASNPRALSYNEQFF.

The chain employs TRBV20-1 and TRBJ2-5; perhaps D is TRBD1 or TRBD2 (6 bases each). The V end was cut by 6 bases, the J end by 1 base, with 12 bases between. Germline CDR1 and CDR2: DFQATT and SNEGSKA (reference sequence). This CDR3 is built from 13 residues. As DNA, the CDR3 is TGCAGTGCCCCCTGGGGGGCCCAAGAGACCCAGTACTTC. This gives the protein CSAPWGAQETQYF.

This clonotype was found a few times. The chain uses TRBV7-9 and TRBJ2-1; D is perhaps TRBD1 or TRBD2 (5 bases each). CDR3 size: 15 residues. V was shortened by 2 bases and J by 10 bases, with 18 bases between the two germline ends. Germline V gene data show CDR1 as SEHNR and CDR2 as FQNEAQ (reference sequence). CDR3 coding DNA: TGTGCCAGCAGCTTACCCCGAATGGGGGTAGGGGAGCAGTTCTTC. This translates into CASSLPRMGVGEQFF.

This clonotype was recorded at least ten times. This chain uses TRBV5-1 with TRBJ2-7, with a weak D call TRBD1 (6 bases). Trimming took off 0 bases at V and 0 bases at J, with 7 bases between the two ends. The CDR3 covers 14 residues. Germline-derived CDR1 and CDR2 are SGHRS and YFSETQ. The CDR3 DNA sequence: TGCGCCAGCAGCTTGGACAGGGCCTCCTACGAGCAGTACTTC. Amino acid sequence: CASSLDRASYEQYF.

This chain uses TRBV20-1 with TRBJ1-6, with TRBD1 identical over 7 bases. The CDR3 consists of 18 residues. V trimming: 5 bases; J trimming: 0 bases; junction bases outside the gene matches: 13. Germline CDR1 is DFQATT and CDR2 is SNEGSKA (reference sequence). The CDR3 DNA is TGCAGTGCTGACAACCAGGACAGGAGGAGCTCCTATAATTCACCCCTCCACTTT. It specifies CSADNQDRRSSYNSPLHF.

This clonotype was seen ten or more times. The J gene is TRBJ1-5, the V gene TRBV7-2, with D possibly matching TRBD1 (5 bases). Germline values: CDR1 SGHTA, CDR2 FQGNSA. The CDR3 has 14 amino acids. V was trimmed by 8 bases and J by 3 bases, leaving 14 bases between them. The CDR3 DNA reads TGTGCCAGCTCCAATTGGGGGACCAATCAGCCCCAGCATTTT. This codes for CASSNWGTNQPQHF.

This clonotype appeared a few times. A read error may be the cause here, since a much bigger clone is one base away. Because it lacks the conserved phenylalanine or tryptophan at the end, this CDR3 is likely a read error. The J gene is TRBJ2-7, the V gene TRBV20-1; 9 bases are shared with TRBD1. V shed 5 bases and J 1 base; nucleotides not matched to a gene: 6. The CDR3 length is 14 residues. The germline gives CDR1 DFQATT, CDR2 SNEGSKA (reference sequence). The CDR3 spells CSALTGGWSYEQYL. The CDR3 DNA sequence: TGCAGTGCTCTGACAGGGGGGTGGTCCTACGAGCAGTACCTC.

In its sample, this clonotype was seen a few times. This chain uses TRBV19 with TRBJ2-2; 7 bases are a match to TRBD2. Germline CDR1 is LNHDA and CDR2 is SQIVND (reference sequence). The ends lost 7 bases at V and 4 bases at J; junction bases unmatched: 12. The CDR3 totals 16 residues. For the CDR3, the DNA is TGTGCCAGTACGGCCCCGAGACTAGCAGGCACCGGGGAGCTGTTTTTT. Translation gives CASTAPRLAGTGELFF.

This clonotype was counted ten times or more. The chain is built from TRBV11-2 and TRBJ2-1; TRBD2 matches at 8 bases. This CDR3 region has 18 residues. CDR1 SGHAT and CDR2 FQNNGV come from the germline V gene. The ends lost 7 bases at V and 6 bases at J; junction bases unmatched: 20. The CDR3 sequence: CASKSRTSPQYGINEQFF. The CDR3 DNA sequence: TGTGCCAGCAAGAGCCGGACTAGCCCTCAGTATGGTATCAATGAGCAGTTCTTC.

Many counts were recorded for this clonotype. The chain combines TRBV19 with TRBJ1-2, with 8 bases that match TRBD1. Germline V gene sequence: CDR1 LNHDA, CDR2 SQIVND (reference sequence). The ends lost 7 bases at V and 4 bases at J; junction bases unmatched: 8. The CDR3 spans 14 residues. The CDR3 coding sequence is TGTGCCAGTATCATGACAGGGGCCGTCTATGGCTACACCTTC. Its protein product is CASIMTGAVYGYTF.

This clonotype was seen many times. The genes are TRBV6-5 and TRBJ2-1, with D unclear. V was clipped by 3 bases and J by 2 bases, with 14 bases between them. Germline V gene sequence: CDR1 MNHEY, CDR2 SVGAGI. CDR3 length: 16 residues. Here the CDR3 DNA reads TGTGCCAGCAGTTATAGTGTCGTGCCCCCCTACAATGAGCAGTTCTTC. It codes for CASSYSVVPPYNEQFF.

The chain recombines TRBV30 with TRBJ2-5; 9 nucleotides line up with TRBD2. The V gene's germline CDR1 is GTSNPN and CDR2 SVGIG (reference sequence). V shed 5 bases and J 0 bases; nucleotides not matched to a gene: 7. This CDR3 spans 15 amino acids. The CDR3 region is CAWVSSGTHQETQYF. Here the CDR3 DNA reads TGTGCCTGGGTCTCTAGCGGGACTCACCAAGAGACCCAGTACTTC.

This clonotype has a count of ten or more. This rearrangement joins TRBV19 to TRBJ1-1; D ambiguous. This CDR3 is 14 amino acids long. V was cut by 6 bases and J by 1 base, with 12 bases left in between. CDR1 and CDR2 from the germline V gene are LNHDA and SQIVND (reference sequence). This CDR3 is CASRGLARNTEAFF. DNA for the CDR3: TGTGCCAGTAGAGGACTGGCAAGGAACACTGAAGCTTTCTTT. The full variable domain, its missing parts supplied by reference TRBV19 and TRBJ1-1, is DGGITQSPKYLFRKEGQNVTLSCEQNLNHDAMYWYRQDPGQGLRLIYYSQIVNDFQKGDIAEGYSVSREKKESFPLTVTSAQKNPTAFYLCASRGLARNTEAFFGQGTRLTVV.

This clonotype appeared many times. V and J are TRBV6-1 and TRBJ2-5, with D unclear. The ends were cut back, 5 bases at V and 4 bases at J, with 20 bases in the middle. CDR1 MNHNS and CDR2 SASEGT come from the germline V gene. This CDR3 is 16 amino acids long. CDR3 loop: CASSPFSAGSLETQYF. The CDR3 DNA reads as TGTGCCAGCAGTCCCTTCTCCGCAGGTAGTCTAGAGACCCAGTACTTC.

Notes on this clonotype: This may arise from a read error, as a much more abundant clone is one base away. The V call is TRBV2, the J call TRBJ2-1; D tentatively fits TRBD1 or TRBD2 (5 bases each). The CDR3 has 12 residues. The V end was cut by 6 bases, the J end by 6 bases, with 9 bases between. Germline lookup yields CDR1 SNHLY and CDR2 FYNNEI. The CDR3 reads CASSRDGNEQFF. In DNA, the CDR3 is TGTGCCAGCAGCCGGGACGGCAATGAGCAGTTCTTC.

With respect to this clonotype: This may arise from a read error, as a much more abundant clone is one base away. This chain uses TRBV12-3 or TRBV12-4 with TRBJ2-2; TRBD1 matches at 11 bases. The CDR3 extends over 15 amino acids. The CDR3 DNA reads TGTGCCAGCAAGTTCCGGACAGGGGGCATCGGGGAGCTGTCTTTT. It encodes CASKFRTGGIGELSF.

V and J are TRBV5-1 and TRBJ2-5, with TRBD2 as a possible D gene (5 bases). V was cut by 4 bases and J by 5 bases, with 18 bases left in between. The CDR3 is 15 residues long. The germline CDR1 and CDR2 sequences are SGHRS and YFSETQ. The CDR3 sequence is CASSSRGPQAETQYF. CDR3 coding DNA: TGCGCCAGCAGCAGCCGGGGTCCTCAAGCGGAGACCCAGTACTTC.

V is TRBV5-1 and J is TRBJ2-1; 12 bases agree with TRBD2. V lost 0 bases to trimming and J lost 8 bases; unmatched junction nucleotides: 3. There are 15 residues in the CDR3. Germline loops: CDR1 SGHRS, CDR2 YFSETQ. The CDR3 loop is CASSLGTSGTDEQFF. The CDR3 bases are TGCGCCAGCAGCTTGGGGACTAGCGGGACGGATGAGCAGTTCTTC.

Many counts were recorded for this clonotype. The chain carries TRBV18 and TRBJ1-2; D uncertain. Per germline, CDR1 KGHSH and CDR2 LQKENI. V lost 0 bases and J lost 8, with 16 bases in between. There are 15 residues in the CDR3. The CDR3 loop is CASSPPGRKIEGYTF. CDR3 sequence (DNA): TGTGCCAGCTCACCACCGGGCAGGAAGATTGAGGGCTACACCTTC.

This clonotype was seen ten or more times. The chain joins TRBV7-9 to TRBJ2-3; D ambiguous. The CDR3 length is 13 residues. V lost 2 bases and J lost 6, with 9 bases in between. CDR1 is SEHNR and CDR2 is FQNEAQ in the germline V gene (reference sequence). DNA for the CDR3: TGTGCCAGCAGCTTAATTCAAGGGGATACGCAGTATTTT. It translates to CASSLIQGDTQYF.

The chain has TRBV18 and TRBJ1-6; D unresolved. Germline-derived CDR1 and CDR2 are KGHSH and LQKENI. This CDR3 region has 12 residues. V lost 5 bases and J lost 14, with 13 bases in between. The CDR3 protein is CASSDSSSALHF. Written as DNA, the CDR3 is TGTGCCAGCTCAGACTCGAGCAGCGCCCTCCACTTT. Combining the CDR3 with reference TRBV18 and TRBJ1-6 gives the whole variable domain NAGVMQNPRHLVRRRGQEARLRCSPMKGHSHVYWYRQLPEEGLKFMVYLQKENIIDESGMPKERFSAEFPKEGPSILRIQQVVRGDSAAYFCASSDSSSALHFGNGTRLTVT.

This clonotype was seen repeatedly, ten times or more. The chain uses TRBV6-1 and TRBJ1-2; D gene uncertain. Germline assignment: CDR1 MNHNS and CDR2 SASEGT. The V gene lost 6 bases and the J gene lost 2 bases, with 13 bases spanning the gap. CDR3 length equals 14 residues. The CDR3 DNA reads TGTGCCAGCAGGACCAACGCGGGCAACTATGGCTACACCTTC. This encodes CASRTNAGNYGYTF.

Of note for this clonotype: A much larger clone differs from this one at a single base, so this may be a read error. The CDR3 region is CASSRRGLAGGEEQFF. The CDR3, as DNA: TGCGCCAGCAGCCGGCGAGGGCTAGCGGGGGGGGAGGAGCAGTTCTTC. The chain is built from TRBV5-1 and TRBJ2-1; 12 bases agree with TRBD2. CDR1 and CDR2 (germline): SGHRS, YFSETQ. Trimming took 4 bases from V and 10 from J; bases not matched to a gene: 12. The CDR3 is 16 residues long.

This clonotype has at least ten counts. The chain links TRBV11-2 to TRBJ1-2, with a weak D call TRBD1 (5 bases). V lost 7 bases and J 5 bases, leaving 23 bases between the germline ends. Germline CDR1 reads SGHAT; CDR2 reads FQNNGV. The CDR3 extends over 16 amino acids. CDR3 amino acids: CASTSGRGGDWYGYTF. As DNA, the CDR3 is TGTGCCAGCACCTCCGGGCGGGGCGGCGATTGGTATGGCTACACCTTC.

This clonotype has a count of ten or more. The chain couples TRBV11-2 to TRBJ2-7; D is unclear. Germline V CDR1 and CDR2: SGHAT, FQNNGV. Deletions cut 1 base from V and 0 bases from J, with 7 bases between. CDR3 size: 14 residues. The CDR3 is CASSLGPDSYEQYF. The CDR3, as DNA: TGTGCCAGCAGCTTAGGTCCGGACTCCTACGAGCAGTACTTC.

In this sample, this clonotype turned up many times. This rearrangement joins TRBV19 to TRBJ2-1; no clear D gene. Germline values: CDR1 LNHDA, CDR2 SQIVND (reference sequence). Trimming took off 7 bases at V and 6 bases at J, with 7 bases between the two ends. This CDR3 comprises 11 residues. CDR3 amino acids: CASTYLNEQFF. The CDR3 coding sequence is TGTGCCAGTACCTATCTCAATGAGCAGTTCTTC.

This clonotype came up a few times. The V gene is TRBV28, the J gene TRBJ2-2; D might be TRBD2 (5 bases). The germline CDR1 and CDR2 sequences are MDHEN and SYDVKM. Trimming took off 7 bases at V and 1 base at J, with 7 bases between the two ends. The CDR3 has 13 amino acids. This CDR3 is CASIEGNTGELFF. The CDR3 DNA reads as TGTGCCAGCATAGAGGGGAACACCGGGGAGCTGTTTTTT. Full variable domain (rest looked up from reference TRBV28 and TRBJ2-2): DVKVTQSSRYLVKRTGEKVFLECVQDMDHENMFWYRQDPGLGLRLIYFSYDVKMKEKGDIPEGYSVSREKKERFSLILESASTNQTSMYLCASIEGNTGELFFGEGSRLTVL.